This TCR beta chain derives from a study of T-cell memory formation after mild COVID-19. Across the study: The TCR clusters were mostly specific to one donor.

Employing constant-segment primers, 5'RACE generated TCR alpha and TCR beta cDNA libraries bearing sample barcodes and UMIs. TCRdb called the 5' RACE reads again in MiXCR, with one record for every CDR3 protein. The table records roughly 110,000 distinct CDR3 sequences, roughly 12% of them present only once. A remark on this clonotype: Its antigen is currently unknown.

Overall study findings and caveats: Contracting clones, day 15 to 85, had balanced CD4/CD8, and later expanders favored CD4+. There were some responding clones in pre-infection memory, which suggested that cross-reactive memory had joined.

V shed 5 bases and J shed 8 bases, with 22 bases lying between them. The CDR3 has 16 amino acids. Per germline, CDR1 LNHDA and CDR2 SQIVND (reference sequence). This clonotype was sampled from an adult woman who had mild COVID-19 (a few samples of this study predate the infection). Cell type and time point are not known. The chain is built from TRBV19 and TRBJ2-1, with D perhaps matching TRBD2 (6 bases). Sequencing input: PBMCs or a T cell subset sorted from them (not recorded which). The CDR3 DNA is TGTGCCAGTAGTGGTCCTGGGACTCAAACTATCGATGAGCAGTTCTTC. This encodes CASSGPGTQTIDEQFF.